The 27 T cell receptor beta chains listed next were all sequenced from one sample in a study of beta chain features in type 1 diabetes. Investigators reverse transcribed all isolated RNA, so they sequenced expressed TCRB transcripts. Only in-frame clones appear in the TCRdb table, and some are missing; sequencing was by immunoSEQ multiplex PCR. Of about 470,000 clones in the sample, around 30% were seen once. The sequenced material came from naive CD4+ T cells from blood. These receptors originate from a man in his late teens or twenties in good health.

The chain employs TRBV5-1 and TRBJ2-4; the match to TRBD1 covers 9 bases. CDR1 and CDR2 from the germline V gene are SGHRS and YFSETQ. V trimming: 0 bases; J trimming: 8 bases; junction bases outside the gene matches: 9. This CDR3 contains 16 residues. The DNA of the CDR3 is TGCGCCAGCAGCTTGGATAGGACAGGGGATCGTTACATTCAGTACTTC. This encodes CASSLDRTGDRYIQYF.

The genes are TRBV7-2 and TRBJ2-7; 9 nucleotides align to TRBD1. Germline-derived CDR1 and CDR2 are SGHTA and FQGNSA. The CDR3 has 15 amino acids. The V and J ends lost 3 bases and 3 bases, in that order; junction bases with no gene match: 6. CDR3 DNA: TGTGCCAGCAGCTTTACCGGGACAGGGCACTACGAGCAGTACTTC. Its translation: CASSFTGTGHYEQYF.

The chain uses TRBV27 and TRBJ1-5; 12 positions match TRBD1. The CDR3 consists of 17 residues. V lost 5 bases, J lost 5 bases, and 10 bases stayed unmatched. Germline V gene data show CDR1 as MNHEY and CDR2 as SMNVEV (reference sequence). The CDR3 DNA reads as TGTGCCAGCAGTCGAGCCTCCGGGACAGGGGGCGATCAGCCCCAGCATTTT. Encoded protein: CASSRASGTGGDQPQHF.

This clone came up a few times. The chain joins TRBV30 to TRBJ2-1; possible D gene TRBD2, 5 bases. The CDR3 contains 12 residues. V shed 0 bases and J shed 9 bases, with 9 bases lying between them. Germline values: CDR1 GTSNPN, CDR2 SVGIG (reference sequence). CDR3 coding DNA: TGTGCCTGGAGTGTAACTAGAGCTGAGCAGTTCTTC. Translating gives CAWSVTRAEQFF.

The chain has TRBV28 and TRBJ2-1; 8 bases are shared with TRBD2. V was clipped by 3 bases and J by 8 bases; unmatched bases: 12. This CDR3 comprises 16 residues. Germline assignment: CDR1 MDHEN and CDR2 SYDVKM. CDR3: CASSFLTSEVFDEQFF. In DNA, the CDR3 is TGTGCCAGCAGTTTTCTGACTAGCGAAGTTTTCGATGAGCAGTTCTTC.

The sample holds a few counts of this clone. This chain connects TRBV30 to TRBJ2-1; D gene uncertain. The V gene lost 0 bases and the J gene lost 6 bases, with 9 bases spanning the gap. The CDR3 is 13 amino acids. Per germline, CDR1 GTSNPN and CDR2 SVGIG (reference sequence). The chain's CDR3 is CAWSVLMINEQFF. CDR3 coding DNA: TGTGCCTGGAGTGTACTCATGATCAATGAGCAGTTCTTC.

CDR3 sequence reads: CAWSVLAGTEQYF. The CDR3 DNA reads as TGTGCCTGGAGTGTACTAGCGGGAACCGAGCAGTACTTC. The chain is built from TRBV30 and TRBJ2-7; TRBD2 matches at 10 bases. Looked up from germline, CDR1 is GTSNPN and CDR2 is SVGIG (reference sequence). V trimming: 0 bases; J trimming: 6 bases; junction bases outside the gene matches: 2. The CDR3 consists of 13 residues. Based on the CDR3 plus reference TRBV30 and TRBJ2-7, the full variable domain is SQTIHQWPATLVQPVGSPLSLECTVEGTSNPNLYWYRQAAGRGLQLLFYSVGIGQISSEVPQNLSASRPQDRQFILSSKKLLLSDSGFYLCAWSVLAGTEQYFGPGTRLTVT.

In this sample, this clone turned up a few times. The rearrangement links TRBV7-9 to TRBJ1-1, with D unclear. The CDR3 sequence is 11 residues long. V dropped 10 bases and J dropped 7 bases, with 13 bases sitting between them. Germline lookup yields CDR1 SEHNR and CDR2 FQNEAQ (reference sequence). CDR3: CATGFLHEAFF. The CDR3 DNA reads TGTGCCACCGGATTTCTTCATGAAGCTTTCTTT.

This chain connects TRBV6-1 to TRBJ2-3, with D unclear. The CDR3 contains 14 residues. Deletions cut 0 bases from V and 4 bases from J, with 8 bases between. The V gene's germline CDR1 is MNHNS and CDR2 SASEGT. In DNA, the CDR3 is TGTGCCAGCAGTGAAGCAGGGTGGGCAGATACGCAGTATTTT. It codes for CASSEAGWADTQYF.

This clone was seen only once. The chain is built from TRBV2 and TRBJ1-5; a weak D match, TRBD1 (5 bases). The germline V gene encodes CDR1 SNHLY and CDR2 FYNNEI. The germline V and J ends were trimmed by 3 bases and 12 bases, with 18 bases remaining between them. The CDR3 sequence is 14 residues long. The CDR3 DNA follows: TGTGCCAGCAGTGACTTTATTGGGACCTCGAACCAGCATTTT. Amino acid sequence: CASSDFIGTSNQHF.

This clone showed up just a few times. V usage is TRBV28 and J usage is TRBJ2-5; 7 nucleotides line up with TRBD1. After removal of 8 bases from V and 8 bases from J, the junction contained 11 bases not matched to a gene. This CDR3 has 13 residues. CDR1 is MDHEN, CDR2 SYDVKM, per germline. CDR3 nucleotides: TGTGCCAGCGGACCTCAGAGGGGGCCTACCCAGTACTTC. Translating gives CASGPQRGPTQYF. The whole variable domain, filled in from reference TRBV28 and TRBJ2-5, reads DVKVTQSSRYLVKRTGEKVFLECVQDMDHENMFWYRQDPGLGLRLIYFSYDVKMKEKGDIPEGYSVSREKKERFSLILESASTNQTSMYLCASGPQRGPTQYFGPGTRLLVL.

The chain recombines TRBV7-3 with TRBJ2-7; 9 bases line up with TRBD2. The CDR3 loop spans 16 amino acids. From germline, CDR1 is SGHTA and CDR2 FQGTGA. The J segment lost 6 bases and the V segment lost 2 bases, leaving 11 bases of the junction unmatched. The CDR3 nucleotides read TGTGCCAGCAGCTTAGGGGCCCAAGCGGGAGGATTCGAGCAGTACTTC. Protein product: CASSLGAQAGGFEQYF.

The V and J genes are TRBV7-2 and TRBJ2-7, with D hard to call. Germline lookup yields CDR1 SGHTA and CDR2 FQGNSA. This CDR3 is 14 amino acids long. V was clipped by 2 bases and J by 0 bases, with 8 bases between them. The CDR3 spells CASSLTGSSYEQYF. The CDR3 DNA reads TGTGCCAGCAGCTTAACCGGGTCCTCCTACGAGCAGTACTTC. The entire variable domain, with the rest obtained from reference TRBV7-2 and TRBJ2-7, is as follows: GAGVSQSPSNKVTEKGKDVELRCDPISGHTALYWYRQSLGQGLEFLIYFQGNSAPDKSGLPSDRFSAERTGGSVSTLTIQRTQQEDSAVYLCASSLTGSSYEQYFGPGTRLTVT.

This chain uses TRBV9 with TRBJ1-5; no firm D call. The V gene's germline CDR1 is SGDLS and CDR2 YYNGEE. V lost 0 bases and J 3 bases, leaving 4 bases between the germline ends. The CDR3 spans 13 residues. CDR3 nucleotide sequence: TGTGCCAGCAGCGTAGCCTCCAATCAGCCCCAGCATTTT. It specifies CASSVASNQPQHF.

This chain links TRBV5-4 with TRBJ2-7, with a tentative D call TRBD1 (6 bases). Trimming removed 1 base at V and 3 bases at J, with 17 bases between. The CDR3 consists of 16 residues. Germline V lookup: CDR1 SGHNT, CDR2 YYREEE (reference sequence). Written as DNA, the CDR3 is TGTGCCAGCAGCTTGAGGGACACCGATAAGGACTACGAGCAGTACTTC. Translating gives CASSLRDTDKDYEQYF.

The table lists this clone with a count of one. CDR3 sequence reads: CASLLGGTSGIGELFF. For the CDR3, the DNA is TGTGCCAGCCTCTTGGGCGGGACTAGCGGTATCGGGGAGCTGTTTTTT. This chain connects TRBV11-2 to TRBJ2-2; 11 bases match TRBD2. J was trimmed by 7 bases and V by 8 bases; bases with no gene match: 12. The CDR3 totals 16 residues. The V gene's germline CDR1 is SGHAT and CDR2 FQNNGV.

The table lists this clone with a few counts. The chain employs TRBV9 and TRBJ2-5, with 11 bases aligning to TRBD2. The V gene's germline CDR1 is SGDLS and CDR2 YYNGEE. CDR3 length: 16 amino acids. J lost 5 bases, V lost 3 bases, and 9 bases had no gene match. The CDR3 coding sequence is TGTGCCAGCAGCGCCGGGGAACTAGCGGGAGTGGAGACCCAGTACTTC. It encodes CASSAGELAGVETQYF.

This clone was detected only a few times. V is TRBV29-1 and J is TRBJ2-3; TRBD1 matches 9 bases. The CDR3 consists of 14 residues. Trimming cost V 8 bases and J 2 bases; bases outside gene matches: 8. In germline, CDR1 is SQVTM, CDR2 ANQGSEA. Here the CDR3 DNA reads TGCAGCTCTACCGGGACAGGGCCCACAGATACGCAGTATTTT. Protein product: CSSTGTGPTDTQYF.

The rearrangement links TRBV6-5 to TRBJ2-2; TRBD1 is a possible D gene (6 bases). Trimming took off 3 bases at V and 4 bases at J, with 12 bases between the two ends. The CDR3 sequence is 15 residues long. Per germline, CDR1 MNHEY and CDR2 SVGAGI. The chain's CDR3 is CASSYNRDVTGELFF. CDR3 in DNA: TGTGCCAGCAGTTATAACAGGGATGTCACCGGGGAGCTGTTTTTT.

This chain uses TRBV9 with TRBJ2-1; 7 bases agree with TRBD2. CDR1 and CDR2 (germline): SGDLS, YYNGEE. CDR3 length: 15 amino acids. J lost 4 bases, V lost 2 bases, and 6 bases had no gene match. DNA of the CDR3: TGTGCCAGCAGCGTCCGGGACTACGCTTACAATGAGCAGTTCTTC. Its translation is CASSVRDYAYNEQFF.

The chain links TRBV5-1 to TRBJ2-7; 10 nucleotides align to TRBD1. The CDR3 consists of 14 residues. J was trimmed by 3 bases and V by 4 bases; bases with no gene match: 4. Germline-derived CDR1 and CDR2 are SGHRS and YFSETQ. The CDR3 DNA follows: TGCGCCAGCAGCGTCCGGGACAGGGGCTACGAGCAGTACTTC. Translation: CASSVRDRGYEQYF.

V gene TRBV20-1 combines with J gene TRBJ1-4; D is perhaps TRBD1 (5 bases). The CDR3 is made up of 11 amino acids. Trimming removed 4 bases at V and 11 bases at J, with 11 bases between. The V gene's germline CDR1 is DFQATT and CDR2 SNEGSKA (reference sequence). The CDR3 DNA sequence: TGCAGTGCTAACCGGGACCTCAAACTGTTTTTT. Its protein is CSANRDLKLFF.

The chain carries TRBV7-3 and TRBJ2-5; perhaps TRBD2 as D (6 bases). V gave up 2 bases and J gave up 5 bases, with 12 bases separating them. The CDR3 spans 14 residues. Germline V gives CDR1 SGHTA, CDR2 FQGTGA. Here the CDR3 reads CASSLGGLQETQYF. The CDR3 DNA is TGTGCCAGCAGCTTAGGAGGGCTCCAGGAGACCCAGTACTTC.

This clone was seen a handful of times. V is TRBV6-5 and J is TRBJ2-1; D gene unclear. This CDR3 comprises 11 residues. Germline assignment: CDR1 MNHEY and CDR2 SVGAGI. V shed 4 bases and J shed 7 bases, with 5 bases lying between them. The CDR3 protein is CASSSANEQFF. In nucleotides, the CDR3 is TGTGCCAGCAGTTCGGCTAATGAGCAGTTCTTC.

Only a few counts were recorded for this clone. J is TRBJ2-1 and V is TRBV7-2; D gene uncertain. Trimming pared 0 bases from V and 10 bases from J, leaving 10 bases between. CDR1 is SGHTA, CDR2 FQGNSA, per germline. CDR3 length: 13 residues. The CDR3 sequence is CASSLAQRSEQFF. The DNA of the CDR3 is TGTGCCAGCAGCTTAGCGCAAAGGTCAGAGCAGTTCTTC.

This clone was observed a handful of times. The chain links TRBV28 to TRBJ2-5, with 8 bases aligning to TRBD2. There are 15 residues in the CDR3. After removal of 5 bases from V and 5 bases from J, the junction contained 10 bases not matched to a gene. Looked up from germline, CDR1 is MDHEN and CDR2 is SYDVKM. The CDR3 coding sequence is TGTGCCAGCAGTCGGCCGGGACTAGGGGAGGAGACCCAGTACTTC. It specifies CASSRPGLGEETQYF. The full variable domain, with the rest looked up from reference TRBV28 and TRBJ2-5, is DVKVTQSSRYLVKRTGEKVFLECVQDMDHENMFWYRQDPGLGLRLIYFSYDVKMKEKGDIPEGYSVSREKKERFSLILESASTNQTSMYLCASSRPGLGEETQYFGPGTRLLVL.

CDR3 in amino acids: CASSLDSGVYEQYF. The CDR3 nucleotides read TGTGCCAGCAGCTTAGATTCCGGAGTCTACGAGCAGTACTTC. The chain uses TRBV7-2 and TRBJ2-7; D is uncertain. The CDR3 has 14 residues. Trimming pared 1 base from V and 3 bases from J, leaving 10 bases between. Per the germline V gene, CDR1 is SGHTA and CDR2 is FQGNSA.